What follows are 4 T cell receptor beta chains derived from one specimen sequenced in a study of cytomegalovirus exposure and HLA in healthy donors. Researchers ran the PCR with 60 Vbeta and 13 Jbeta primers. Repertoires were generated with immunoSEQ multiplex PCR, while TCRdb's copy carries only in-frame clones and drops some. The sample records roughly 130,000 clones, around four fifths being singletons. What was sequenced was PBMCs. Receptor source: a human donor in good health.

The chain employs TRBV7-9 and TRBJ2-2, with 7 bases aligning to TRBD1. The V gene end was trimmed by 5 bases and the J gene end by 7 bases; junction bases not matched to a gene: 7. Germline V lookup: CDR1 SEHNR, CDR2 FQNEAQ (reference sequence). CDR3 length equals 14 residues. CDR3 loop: CASSRTGVGGELFF. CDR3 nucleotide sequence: TGTGCCAGCAGCCGCACAGGGGTCGGCGGGGAGCTGTTTTTT.

Here the CDR3 DNA reads TGTGCCAGCAGTGGGGGAGGGGGTGGTTTCACTGAAGCTTTCTTT. Amino acid sequence: CASSGGGGGFTEAFF. The chain couples TRBV13 to TRBJ1-1; D is perhaps TRBD1 (6 bases). Germline V CDR1 and CDR2: PRHDT, FYEKMQ (reference sequence). V was cut by 6 bases and J by 4 bases, with 18 bases left in between. The CDR3 consists of 15 residues.

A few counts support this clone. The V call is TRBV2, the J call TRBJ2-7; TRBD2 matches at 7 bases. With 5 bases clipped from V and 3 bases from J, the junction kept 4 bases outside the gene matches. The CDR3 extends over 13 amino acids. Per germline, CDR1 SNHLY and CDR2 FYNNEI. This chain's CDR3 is CASSWDYRYEQYF. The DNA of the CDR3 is TGTGCCAGCAGTTGGGACTACCGCTACGAGCAGTACTTC.

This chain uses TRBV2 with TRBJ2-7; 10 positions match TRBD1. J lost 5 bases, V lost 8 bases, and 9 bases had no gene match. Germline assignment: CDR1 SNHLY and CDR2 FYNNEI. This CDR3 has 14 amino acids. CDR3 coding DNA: TGTGCCAGCGTACCCCTAGGACAGGGGGACGAGCAGTACTTC. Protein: CASVPLGQGDEQYF.